This TCR beta chain was recorded in a study of PD-1 blockade in classical Hodgkin lymphoma. Across the whole study: Treatment was intravenous nivolumab, 3 mg/kg every 2 weeks, until progression.

The protocol was immunoSEQ multiplex PCR, while the TCRdb copy is restricted to in-frame clones and leaves out a portion. The profile covers tens of thousands of clones, with more than 80% appearing a single time and about 15% taken by the ten largest. V dropped 0 bases and J dropped 8 bases, with 10 bases sitting between them. This CDR3 region has 13 residues. CDR1 is ENHRY, CDR2 SYGVKD, per germline. Findings of the study overall: Whoever responded completely had baseline diversity much like that seen in newly diagnosed patients. The causes of the repertoire differences, possibly disease activity or prior therapy, remain undefined.

A note on this clone: Antigen specificity is unknown.

Every one of the patients relapsed after autologous stem cell transplantation (brentuximab vedotin exposure was variable). Relapsed/refractory classical Hodgkin lymphoma patients had complete, partial or progressive responses. The source is a human donor with classical Hodgkin lymphoma. The V and J genes are TRBV10-3 and TRBJ1-1; D call uncertain. Sequenced material: peripheral blood mononuclear cells (PBMCs), taken at baseline. The CDR3 protein is CAISESLGLEAFF. In nucleotides, the CDR3 is TGTGCCATCAGTGAGTCGCTGGGTCTGGAAGCTTTCTTT.